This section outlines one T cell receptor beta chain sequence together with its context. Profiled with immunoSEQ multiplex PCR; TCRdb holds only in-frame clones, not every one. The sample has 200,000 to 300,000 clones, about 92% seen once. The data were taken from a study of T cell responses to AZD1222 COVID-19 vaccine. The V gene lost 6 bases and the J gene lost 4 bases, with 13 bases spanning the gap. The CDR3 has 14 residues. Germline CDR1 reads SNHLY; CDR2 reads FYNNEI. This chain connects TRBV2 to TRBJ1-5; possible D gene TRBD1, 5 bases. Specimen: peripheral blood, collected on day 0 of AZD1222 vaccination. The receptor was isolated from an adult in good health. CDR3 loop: CASSPLRGNQPQHF. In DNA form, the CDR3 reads TGTGCCAGCAGCCCGCTGAGGGGTAATCAGCCCCAGCATTTT.